The source of this T cell receptor beta chain is a study of shared clonotypes between healthy human individuals. General observations from the study: Sharing across a few donors was seen in 4.5% to 6.5% of naive CD4 clonotypes.

Only in-frame clones appear in the TCRdb table, and some are missing; sequencing was by immunoSEQ multiplex PCR. The sample comprises some 2 million clones, 90% to 95% of which are singletons, and 0.1% to 0.15% rests with the top ten. The V and J ends lost 5 bases and 0 bases respectively, with 14 bases between them. Germline CDR1 reads SGHTA; CDR2 reads FQGNSA. This CDR3 has 16 amino acids. Worth noting for this clone: What it binds is unknown.

V and J are TRBV7-2 and TRBJ1-5; tentatively, D is TRBD1 (6 bases). The sample comprised naive CD4+ T cells sorted from blood. This sample's subset: CD45RA+ positively selected. The origin of this receptor is a young man in good health. The DNA of the CDR3 is TGTGCCAGCAGCCCTGGGACATATTATAGCAATCAGCCCCAGCATTTT. Translation gives CASSPGTYYSNQPQHF. Looking up the rest from reference TRBV7-2 and TRBJ1-5 gives the full variable domain: GAGVSQSPSNKVTEKGKDVELRCDPISGHTALYWYRQSLGQGLEFLIYFQGNSAPDKSGLPSDRFSAERTGGSVSTLTIQRTQQEDSAVYLCASSPGTYYSNQPQHFGDGTRLSIL.